Shown below are 9 T cell receptor beta chains from a single sample sequenced in a study of Graves' ophthalmopathy and Graves' hyperthyroidism. The authors amplified TCR beta CDR3 regions, and they did so from RNA transcripts for repertoire sequencing. Amplification began with first-round RT-PCR using HTBI primers, then second-round multiplex PCR was performed. TCRdb passed the multiplex PCR reads through MiXCR, listing each CDR3 protein once. This table has approximately 480,000 distinct CDR3 sequences, approximately 15% appearing once. Specimen: blood. The receptors shown here come from a woman aged 30 to 39 with Graves' ophthalmopathy.

This clonotype was seen many times. This chain uses TRBV7-9 with TRBJ1-1; no reliable D call. Trimming left V 1 base short and J 1 base short, with 10 bases between. The germline V gene has CDR1 SEHNR and CDR2 FQNEAQ (reference sequence). The CDR3 contains 15 residues. The chain's CDR3 is CASSLGRLSNTEAFF. In DNA form, the CDR3 reads TGTGCCAGCAGCTTAGGTCGGCTATCGAACACTGAAGCTTTCTTT.

Ten or more counts support this clonotype. The rearrangement uses TRBV24-1 and TRBJ1-6; D might be TRBD1 (5 bases). The CDR3 runs 15 residues. The germline V and J ends were trimmed by 1 base and 7 bases, with 10 bases remaining between them. Germline V CDR1 and CDR2: KGHDR, SFDVKD. CDR3 sequence (DNA): TGTGCCACCAGTGATTTCACAGGACCAAATTCACCCCTCCACTTT. This translates into CATSDFTGPNSPLHF.

Points on this clonotype: This could be a read error, since a much larger clone is one nucleotide away. The chain recombines TRBV6-1 with TRBJ1-1, with 7 bases matching TRBD1. Germline CDR1 MNHNS, CDR2 SASEGT. The CDR3 consists of 16 residues. Trimming took 5 bases from V and 6 from J; bases not matched to a gene: 15. The CDR3: CASSTRGLGGKSEAFF. The CDR3 DNA sequence: TGTGCCAGCAGTACAAGGGGGCTAGGGGGTAAATCTGAAGCTTTCTTT.

This clonotype was found many times. The V and J genes are TRBV12-3 or TRBV12-4 and TRBJ1-2; 7 bases match TRBD1. J lost 4 bases, V lost 1 base, and 3 bases had no gene match. The CDR3 spans 14 residues. The CDR3 loop reads CASSLGQGVYGYTF. The CDR3 nucleotides read TGTGCCAGCAGTTTAGGACAGGGTGTCTATGGCTACACCTTC.

The table lists this clonotype with many counts. CDR3 loop: CASSDGITEAFF. In DNA, the CDR3 is TGTGCCAGCAGTGATGGAATTACCGAAGCTTTCTTT. V usage is TRBV6-1 and J usage is TRBJ1-1, with unresolved D. Germline V gene data show CDR1 as MNHNS and CDR2 as SASEGT. The V end lost 3 bases, the J end lost 8 bases, and 10 bases lay between the germline ends. The CDR3 consists of 12 residues.

In its sample, this clonotype was seen a few times. The chain links TRBV11-2 to TRBJ1-5, with 8 bases matching TRBD1. Germline V gene lookup returns CDR1 SGHAT and CDR2 FQNNGV. V lost 4 bases and J lost 4; bases outside the gene matches: 6. This CDR3 is 15 amino acids long. The CDR3 sequence: CASSSTGGANQPQHF. Here the CDR3 DNA reads TGTGCCAGCAGCTCCACAGGGGGGGCAAATCAGCCCCAGCATTTT.

This clonotype was seen ten or more times. The gene calls are TRBV6-1 and TRBJ2-2; D remains unclear. The CDR3 runs 14 residues. Germline CDR1 and CDR2: MNHNS and SASEGT. Trimming took 7 bases from V and 5 from J, leaving 14 bases between them. The CDR3 loop is CASIKRSRTGELFF. CDR3 nucleotides: TGTGCCAGCATTAAGCGCTCACGAACCGGGGAGCTGTTTTTT.

The V and J genes are TRBV29-1 and TRBJ1-5; tentative D call: TRBD1 (6 bases). The CDR3 spans 15 residues. Per germline, CDR1 SQVTM and CDR2 ANQGSEA. Trimming cost V 1 base and J 5 bases, with 15 bases left between them. The CDR3 here is CSVEGGDTDHQPQHF. The CDR3, as DNA: TGCAGCGTTGAAGGTGGGGACACAGACCATCAGCCCCAGCATTTT.

On this clonotype: One junction end does not reproduce the germline sequence, and a read error may be involved. The genes are TRBV6-1 and TRBJ1-5, with D possibly TRBD1 on 6 matching bases. This CDR3 spans 13 amino acids. The germline gives CDR1 MNHNS, CDR2 SASEGT. The DNA of the CDR3 is TGTTCCAGCAGCCGCGACAGGAATCAGCCCCAGCATTTT. Its translation is CSSSRDRNQPQHF.